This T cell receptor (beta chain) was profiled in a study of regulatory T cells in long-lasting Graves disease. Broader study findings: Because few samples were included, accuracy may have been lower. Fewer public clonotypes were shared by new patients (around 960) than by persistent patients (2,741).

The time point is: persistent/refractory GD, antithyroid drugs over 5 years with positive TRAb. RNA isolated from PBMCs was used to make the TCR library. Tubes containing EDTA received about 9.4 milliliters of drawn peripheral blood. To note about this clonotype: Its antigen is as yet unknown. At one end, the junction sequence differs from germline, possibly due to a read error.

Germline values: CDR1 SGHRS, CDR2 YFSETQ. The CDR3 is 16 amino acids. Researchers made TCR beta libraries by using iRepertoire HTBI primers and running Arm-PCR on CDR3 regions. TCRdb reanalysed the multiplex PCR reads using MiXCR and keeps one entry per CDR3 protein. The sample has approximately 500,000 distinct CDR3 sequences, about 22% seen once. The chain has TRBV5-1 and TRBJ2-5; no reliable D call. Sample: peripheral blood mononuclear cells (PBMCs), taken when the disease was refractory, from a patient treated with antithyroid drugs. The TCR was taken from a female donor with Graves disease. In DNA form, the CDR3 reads TGCGCCAACAGCTTGACGACCGGCCCGTACCAAGAGACCCAGTACTTC. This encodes CANSLTTGPYQETQYF.